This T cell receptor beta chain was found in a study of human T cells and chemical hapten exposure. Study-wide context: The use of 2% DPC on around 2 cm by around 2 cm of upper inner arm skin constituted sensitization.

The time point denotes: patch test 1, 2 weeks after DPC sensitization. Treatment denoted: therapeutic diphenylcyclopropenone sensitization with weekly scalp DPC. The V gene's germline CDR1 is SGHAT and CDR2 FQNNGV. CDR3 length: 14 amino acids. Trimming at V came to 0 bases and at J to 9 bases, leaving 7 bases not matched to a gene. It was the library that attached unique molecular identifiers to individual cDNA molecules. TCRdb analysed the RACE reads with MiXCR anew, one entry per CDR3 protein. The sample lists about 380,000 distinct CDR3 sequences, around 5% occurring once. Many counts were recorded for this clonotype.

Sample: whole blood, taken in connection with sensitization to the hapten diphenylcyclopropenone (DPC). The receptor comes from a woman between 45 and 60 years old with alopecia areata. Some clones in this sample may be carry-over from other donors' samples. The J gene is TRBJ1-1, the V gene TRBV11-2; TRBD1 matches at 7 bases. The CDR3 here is CASSLDPGGGKAFF. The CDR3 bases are TGTGCCAGCAGCTTAGATCCTGGAGGGGGCAAAGCTTTCTTT. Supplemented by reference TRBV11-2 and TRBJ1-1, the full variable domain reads EAGVAQSPRYKIIEKRQSVAFWCNPISGHATLYWYQQILGQGPKLLIQFQNNGVVDDSQLPKDRFSAERLKGVDSTLKIQPAKLEDSAVYLCASSLDPGGGKAFFGQGTRLTVV.